The entry that follows covers one TCR beta chain sequence. Its antigen is not known. TCRdb keeps only in-frame clones here, not all; method: immunoSEQ multiplex PCR. The sample yields about 190,000 clones, approximately 91% seen once. The entry originates in a study of T cell responses to AZD1222 COVID-19 vaccine. Broader study findings: The span of vaccine-associated CD4 TCRs extended across spike, with dominance at 160-218 and 743-854. Donors in the cohort were predominantly white British and more often female, and clonal diversity was possibly underestimated. Repertoires were collected only later (after the peak T cell response had occurred). Unmutated regions of variants are reportedly targeted by nearly half of spike-specific TCRs.

The germline gives CDR1 SGHKS, CDR2 YYEKEE (reference sequence). The CDR3 spans 15 residues. V lost 0 bases and J lost 4, with 8 bases in between. Specimen: peripheral blood, collected on day 0 of AZD1222 vaccination. V usage is TRBV5-5 and J usage is TRBJ1-6, with D possibly being TRBD1 (5 bases). This receptor was obtained from an adult in good health. Written as DNA, the CDR3 is TGTGCCAGCAGCTTGGCTGCAGGGTATAATTCACCCCTCCACTTT. Translating gives CASSLAAGYNSPLHF.